The source of this T cell receptor beta chain is a study of shared clonotypes between healthy human individuals. TCRdb's copy holds only in-frame clones and misses some; the assay was immunoSEQ multiplex PCR. The sample has about 2.4 million clones; 93% are singletons. The CDR3 has 19 residues. Losses at the gene ends were 1 base for V and 0 bases for J; bases not matched to a gene: 10. CDR1 is SGHRS, CDR2 YFSETQ, per germline. The sequence came from a man aged 18 to 29 in good health. Some clones in this sample may be carry-over from other donors' samples. The chain recombines TRBV5-1 with TRBJ2-6; 7 nucleotides align to TRBD1. Sequenced: naive CD4+ T cells from PBMCs. As to subset: CD45RA+ positively selected. The CDR3 region is CASSLTRGQLSSGANVLTF. Here the CDR3 DNA reads TGCGCCAGCAGCTTGACCAGGGGACAGCTAAGCTCTGGGGCCAACGTCCTGACTTTC.